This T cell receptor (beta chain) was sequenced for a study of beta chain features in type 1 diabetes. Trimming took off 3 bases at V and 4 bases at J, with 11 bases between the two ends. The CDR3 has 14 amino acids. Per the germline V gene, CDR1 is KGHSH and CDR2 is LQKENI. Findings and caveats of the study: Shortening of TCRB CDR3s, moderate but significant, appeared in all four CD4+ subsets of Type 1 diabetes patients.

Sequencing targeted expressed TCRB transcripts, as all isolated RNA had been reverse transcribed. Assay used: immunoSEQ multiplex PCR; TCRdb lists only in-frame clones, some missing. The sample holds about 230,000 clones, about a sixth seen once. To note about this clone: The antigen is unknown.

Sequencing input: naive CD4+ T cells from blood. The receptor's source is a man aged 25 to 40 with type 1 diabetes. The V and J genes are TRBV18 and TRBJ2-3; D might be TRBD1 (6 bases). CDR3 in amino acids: CASSPSTGPDTQYF. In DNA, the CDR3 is TGTGCCAGCTCACCCTCGACAGGTCCAGATACGCAGTATTTT. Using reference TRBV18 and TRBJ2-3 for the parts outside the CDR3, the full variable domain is NAGVMQNPRHLVRRRGQEARLRCSPMKGHSHVYWYRQLPEEGLKFMVYLQKENIIDESGMPKERFSAEFPKEGPSILRIQQVVRGDSAAYFCASSPSTGPDTQYFGPGTRLTVL.